What follows describes a single T cell receptor beta chain. The antigen is not known. Only in-frame clones appear in the TCRdb table, and some are missing; sequencing was by immunoSEQ multiplex PCR. The sample has tens of thousands of clones, 90% seen once; the top ten hold around 1.7%. This sample is part of a study of graft-versus-host responses after intestinal transplantation. Looked up from germline, CDR1 is SGDLS and CDR2 is YYNGEE. The J segment lost 6 bases and the V segment lost 0 bases, leaving 4 bases of the junction unmatched. There are 14 residues in the CDR3. The rearrangement uses TRBV9 and TRBJ2-3; 7 nucleotides match TRBD2. The clonotype was recovered from a human donor who was the organ donor for an intestinal transplant. Here the sequenced sample was unstimulated CD8+ T cells sorted from spleen or lymph node cells, taken before transplant. CDR3 in DNA: TGTGCCAGCAGCGTAGAGGGAGGGCCGGATACGCAGTATTTT. Its translation is CASSVEGGPDTQYF.